This record covers a single T cell receptor (beta chain). Its antigen is still unknown. Sequencing took place on an Illumina HiSeq 2000. The TCR beta cDNA libraries were made using 5'RACE template switching, a step that added both a universal primer site and unique molecular identifiers. Priming for cDNA synthesis came from the TCR beta constant segment, and two successive PCR amplification steps followed. Per the original workflow: Reads were demultiplexed and grouped by UMI with MIGEC, and clonotypes were assembled and quantified with MiTCR. To exclude erroneous sequences, any TCR cDNA sequence not supported by at least two reads was discarded. The tcR package was used for downstream repertoire analysis, and clonotypes were matched across fractions by CDR3 nucleotide sequence plus V segment. Antigen specificity was annotated against VDJdb with VDJmatch, allowing one amino acid substitution in CDR3. TCRdb reprocessed the reads and lists each CDR3 protein sequence as a single entry, with no DNA. The V and J calls and clone size are TCRdb's, not the authors'. This sample's table lists hundreds of thousands of distinct CDR3 sequences. The ten largest clonotypes hold under 7.5% of the sample.

The sample originates from a study of T cells expressing NK-cell markers (dated by TCRdb to 2018 to 2020). Context from the whole study: Three sorted T-cell subsets (CD3+CD56+NKG2C+, CD3+CD56+NKG2C- and CD3+CD56-NKG2C+) from roughly eight donors had their TCR beta-chain repertoires profiled. Among the eight sequenced donors, seven were HCMV-seropositive and one was HCMV-seronegative. The eight sequenced donors were randomly selected healthy volunteers, three men and five women. Illumina HiSeq 2000/2500, MiSeq or NextSeq was used to sequence libraries as 2 x 150 bp reads. What the study reported, not specific to this receptor: For 6 or 7 donors, the dominant CD3+CD56+NKG2C+ clonotypes were among the top 10 CD8+ clonotypes and accounted for about 1.0-7.0% of CD8+ T cells. It remained unclear whether the expanded NKG2C-expressing T cell clones were specific for HCMV antigens. Those dominant clonotypes were again the most abundant among CD3+CD56-NKG2C+ cells in several donors, at roughly 28.3-65%.

Sequences SGHKS (CDR1) and YYEKEE (CDR2) are obtained from the germline V gene (reference sequence). From the cysteine through the phenylalanine, the CDR3 covers 15 amino acids. No DNA accompanies this entry. To determine HCMV serostatus, a commercial ELISA kit was used to detect HCMV-specific IgG in serum. Ficoll density gradient centrifugation was used to isolate peripheral blood mononuclear cells from blood. The clonotype originates from a woman between 18 and 70 years old in good health. The chain uses TRBV5-5 and TRBJ2-5. Sequencing was done on a sample of blood T cells: a sorted CD56 or NKG2C T cell subset, CD4+ or CD8+ T cells, or bulk PBMC T cells (not recorded which). The CDR3 region reads CASSLGTGWVETQYF.